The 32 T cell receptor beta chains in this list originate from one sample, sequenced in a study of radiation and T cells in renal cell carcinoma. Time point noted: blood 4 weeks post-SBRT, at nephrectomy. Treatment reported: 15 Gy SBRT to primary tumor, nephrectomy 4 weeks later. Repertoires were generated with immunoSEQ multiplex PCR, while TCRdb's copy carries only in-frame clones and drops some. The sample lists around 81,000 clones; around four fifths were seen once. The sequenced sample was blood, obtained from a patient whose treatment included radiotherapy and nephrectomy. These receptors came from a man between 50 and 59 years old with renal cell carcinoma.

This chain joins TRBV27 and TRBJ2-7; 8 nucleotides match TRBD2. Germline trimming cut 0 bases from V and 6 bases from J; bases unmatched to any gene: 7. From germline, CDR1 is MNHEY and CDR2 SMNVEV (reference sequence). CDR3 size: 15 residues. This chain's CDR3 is CASSLSLAGGSEQYF. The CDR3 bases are TGTGCCAGCAGTTTATCTCTGGCGGGAGGAAGCGAGCAGTACTTC.

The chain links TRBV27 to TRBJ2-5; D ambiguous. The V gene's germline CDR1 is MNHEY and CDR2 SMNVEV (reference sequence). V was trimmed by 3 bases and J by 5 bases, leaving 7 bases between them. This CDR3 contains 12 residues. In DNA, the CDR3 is TGTGCCAGCAGTTTCCATGGGGAGACCCAGTACTTC. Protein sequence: CASSFHGETQYF.

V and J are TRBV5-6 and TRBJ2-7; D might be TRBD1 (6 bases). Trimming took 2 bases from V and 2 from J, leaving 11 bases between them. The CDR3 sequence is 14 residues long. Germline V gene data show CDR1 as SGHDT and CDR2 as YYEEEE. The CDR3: CASSLGQGPYEQYF. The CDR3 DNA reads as TGTGCCAGCAGCTTAGGCCAGGGGCCCTACGAGCAGTACTTC. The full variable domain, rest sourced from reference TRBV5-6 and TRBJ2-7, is DAGVTQSPTHLIKTRGQQVTLRCSPKSGHDTVSWYQQALGQGPQFIFQYYEEEERQRGNFPDRFSGHQFPNYSSELNVNALLLGDSALYLCASSLGQGPYEQYFGPGTRLTVT.

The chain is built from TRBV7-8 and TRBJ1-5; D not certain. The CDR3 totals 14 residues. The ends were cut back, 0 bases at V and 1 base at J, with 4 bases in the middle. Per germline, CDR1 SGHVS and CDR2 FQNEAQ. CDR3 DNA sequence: TGTGCCAGCAGCTTAGCCAGGAGCAATCAGCCCCAGCATTTT. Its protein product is CASSLARSNQPQHF.

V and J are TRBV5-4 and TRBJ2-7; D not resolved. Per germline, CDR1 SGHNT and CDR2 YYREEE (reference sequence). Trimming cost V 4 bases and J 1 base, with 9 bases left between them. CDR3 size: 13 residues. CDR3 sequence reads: CASSPGPSYEQYF. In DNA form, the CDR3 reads TGTGCCAGCAGCCCGGGCCCTTCCTACGAGCAGTACTTC.

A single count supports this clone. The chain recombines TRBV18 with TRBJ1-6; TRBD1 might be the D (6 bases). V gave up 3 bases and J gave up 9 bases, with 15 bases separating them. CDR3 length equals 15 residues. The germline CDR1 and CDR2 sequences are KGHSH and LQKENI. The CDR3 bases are TGTGCCAGCTCACCTTACAGGGATAGGAGTTCACCCCTCCACTTT. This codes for CASSPYRDRSSPLHF.

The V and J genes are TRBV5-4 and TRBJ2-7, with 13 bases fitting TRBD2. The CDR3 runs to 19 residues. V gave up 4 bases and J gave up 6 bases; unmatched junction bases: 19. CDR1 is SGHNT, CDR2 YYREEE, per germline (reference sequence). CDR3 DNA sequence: TGTGCCAGCAGCCCAACTAGCGGGAGGGCCAATCTAGTCCGTGGCGAGCAGTACTTC. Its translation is CASSPTSGRANLVRGEQYF.

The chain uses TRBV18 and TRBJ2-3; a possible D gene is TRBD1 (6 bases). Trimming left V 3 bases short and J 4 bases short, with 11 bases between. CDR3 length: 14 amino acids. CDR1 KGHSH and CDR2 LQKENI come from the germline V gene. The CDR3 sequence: CASSPRQDPDTQYF. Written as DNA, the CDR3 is TGTGCCAGCTCACCTAGACAGGATCCAGATACGCAGTATTTT.

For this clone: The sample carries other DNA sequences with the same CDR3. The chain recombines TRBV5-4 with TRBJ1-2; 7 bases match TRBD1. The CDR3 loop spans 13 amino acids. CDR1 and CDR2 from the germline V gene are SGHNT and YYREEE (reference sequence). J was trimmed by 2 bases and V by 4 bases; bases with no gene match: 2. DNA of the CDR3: TGTGCCAGCAGCCCGGACAGGAACTATGGCTACACCTTC. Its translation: CASSPDRNYGYTF.

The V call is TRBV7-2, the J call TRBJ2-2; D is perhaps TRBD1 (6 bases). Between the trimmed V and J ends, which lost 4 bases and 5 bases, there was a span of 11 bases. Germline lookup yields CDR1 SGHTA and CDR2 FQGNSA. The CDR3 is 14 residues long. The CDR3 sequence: CASSSPGVTGELFF. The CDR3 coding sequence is TGTGCCAGCAGCTCGCCAGGGGTGACCGGGGAGCTGTTTTTT.

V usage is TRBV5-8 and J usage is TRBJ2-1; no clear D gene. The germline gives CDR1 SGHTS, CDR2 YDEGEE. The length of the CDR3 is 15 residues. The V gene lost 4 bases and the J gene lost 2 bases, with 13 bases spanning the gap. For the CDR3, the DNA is TGTGCCAGCAGCAACGAGTACCCTCCCTACAATGAGCAGTTCTTC. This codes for CASSNEYPPYNEQFF. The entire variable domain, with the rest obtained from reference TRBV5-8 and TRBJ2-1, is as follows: EAGVTQSPTHLIKTRGQQATLRCSPISGHTSVYWYQQALGLGLQFLLWYDEGEERNRGNFPPRFSGRQFPNYSSELNVNALELEDSALYLCASSNEYPPYNEQFFGPGTRLTVL.

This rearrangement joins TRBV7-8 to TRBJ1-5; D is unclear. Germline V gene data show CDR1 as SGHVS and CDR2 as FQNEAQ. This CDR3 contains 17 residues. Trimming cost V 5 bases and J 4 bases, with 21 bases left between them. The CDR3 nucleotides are TGTGCCAGCAGCCCATCCCGTCGGGTCTCCCCTAATCAGCCCCAGCATTTT. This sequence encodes CASSPSRRVSPNQPQHF.

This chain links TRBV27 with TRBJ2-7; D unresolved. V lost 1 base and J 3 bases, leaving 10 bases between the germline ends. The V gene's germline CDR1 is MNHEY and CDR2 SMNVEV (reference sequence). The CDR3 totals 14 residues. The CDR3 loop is CASSLWGKDYEQYF. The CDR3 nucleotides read TGTGCCAGCAGTTTATGGGGTAAGGACTACGAGCAGTACTTC.

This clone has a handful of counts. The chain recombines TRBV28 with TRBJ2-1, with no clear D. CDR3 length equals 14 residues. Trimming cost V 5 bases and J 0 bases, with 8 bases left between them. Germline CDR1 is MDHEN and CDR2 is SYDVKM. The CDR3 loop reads CASSPGGSYNEQFF. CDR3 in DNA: TGTGCCAGCAGTCCGGGCGGCTCCTACAATGAGCAGTTCTTC.

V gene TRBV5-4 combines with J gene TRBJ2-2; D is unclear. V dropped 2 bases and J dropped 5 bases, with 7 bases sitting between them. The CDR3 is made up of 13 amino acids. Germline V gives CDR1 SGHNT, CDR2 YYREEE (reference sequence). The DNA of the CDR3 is TGTGCCAGCAGCTTAGGGCTTACCGGGGAGCTGTTTTTT. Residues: CASSLGLTGELFF.

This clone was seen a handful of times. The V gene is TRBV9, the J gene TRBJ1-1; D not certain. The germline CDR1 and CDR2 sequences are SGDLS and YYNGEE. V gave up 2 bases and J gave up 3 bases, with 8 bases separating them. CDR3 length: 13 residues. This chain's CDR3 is CASSVSIDTEAFF. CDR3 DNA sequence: TGTGCCAGCAGCGTGAGCATAGACACTGAAGCTTTCTTT.

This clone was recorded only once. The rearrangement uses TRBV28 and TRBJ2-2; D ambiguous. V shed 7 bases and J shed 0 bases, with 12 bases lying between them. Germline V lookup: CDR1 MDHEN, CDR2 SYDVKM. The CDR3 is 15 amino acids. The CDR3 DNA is TGTGCCAGCACAGACTCCGTGGCGAACACCGGGGAGCTGTTTTTT. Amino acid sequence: CASTDSVANTGELFF.

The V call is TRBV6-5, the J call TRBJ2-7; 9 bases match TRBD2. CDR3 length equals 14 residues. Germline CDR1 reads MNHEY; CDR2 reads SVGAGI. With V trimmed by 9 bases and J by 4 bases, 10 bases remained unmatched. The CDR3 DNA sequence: TGTGCCAGTTCCCCTAGCGGGGAGGCTTACGAGCAGTACTTC. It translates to CASSPSGEAYEQYF.

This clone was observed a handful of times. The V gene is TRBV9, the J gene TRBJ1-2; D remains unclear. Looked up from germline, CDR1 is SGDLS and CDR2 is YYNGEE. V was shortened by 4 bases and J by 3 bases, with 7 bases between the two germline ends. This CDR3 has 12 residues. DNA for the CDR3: TGTGCCAGCAGCACGGAATACTATGGCTACACCTTC. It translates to CASSTEYYGYTF.

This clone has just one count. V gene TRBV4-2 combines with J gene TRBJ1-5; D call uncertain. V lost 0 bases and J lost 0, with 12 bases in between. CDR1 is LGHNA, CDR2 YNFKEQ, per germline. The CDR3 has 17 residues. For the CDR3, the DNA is TGTGCCAGCAGCCAAGATGTAAGCCAGCATAGCAATCAGCCCCAGCATTTT. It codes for CASSQDVSQHSNQPQHF.

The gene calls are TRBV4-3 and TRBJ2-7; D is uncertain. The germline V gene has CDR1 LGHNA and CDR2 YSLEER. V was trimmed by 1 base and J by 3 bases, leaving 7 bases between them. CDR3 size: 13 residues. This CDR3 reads CASSQGPDYEQYF. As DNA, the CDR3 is TGCGCCAGCAGCCAAGGTCCAGACTACGAGCAGTACTTC.

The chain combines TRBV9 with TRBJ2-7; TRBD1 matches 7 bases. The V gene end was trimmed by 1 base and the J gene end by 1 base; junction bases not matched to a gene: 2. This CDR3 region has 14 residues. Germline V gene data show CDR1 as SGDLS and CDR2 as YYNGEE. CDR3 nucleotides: TGTGCCAGCAGCGTAATGACAGGGTCCTACGAGCAGTACTTC. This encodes CASSVMTGSYEQYF.

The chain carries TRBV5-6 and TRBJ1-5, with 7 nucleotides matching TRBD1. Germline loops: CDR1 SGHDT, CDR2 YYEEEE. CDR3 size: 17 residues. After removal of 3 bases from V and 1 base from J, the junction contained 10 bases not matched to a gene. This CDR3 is CASSSWKGGRSNQPQHF. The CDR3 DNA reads TGTGCCAGCAGCTCCTGGAAAGGGGGCAGAAGCAATCAGCCCCAGCATTTT.

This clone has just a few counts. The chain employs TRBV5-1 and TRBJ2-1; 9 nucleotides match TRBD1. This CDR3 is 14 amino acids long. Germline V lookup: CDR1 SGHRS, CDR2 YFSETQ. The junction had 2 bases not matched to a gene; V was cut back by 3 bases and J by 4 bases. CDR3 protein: CASSSGQGYNEQFF. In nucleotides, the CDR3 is TGCGCCAGCAGCTCAGGACAGGGGTACAATGAGCAGTTCTTC.

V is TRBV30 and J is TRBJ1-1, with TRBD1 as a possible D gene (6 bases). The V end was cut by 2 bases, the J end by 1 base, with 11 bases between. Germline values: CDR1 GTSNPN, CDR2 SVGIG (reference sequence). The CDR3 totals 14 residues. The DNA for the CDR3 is TGTGCCTGGAGTCCAGCGGACAGGAACACTGAAGCTTTCTTT. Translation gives CAWSPADRNTEAFF.

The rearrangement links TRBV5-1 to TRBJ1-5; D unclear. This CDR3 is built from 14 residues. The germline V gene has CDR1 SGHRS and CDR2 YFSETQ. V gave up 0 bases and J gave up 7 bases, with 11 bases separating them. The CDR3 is CASSLGPQRQPQHF. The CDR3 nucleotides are TGCGCCAGCAGCTTGGGACCTCAACGGCAGCCCCAGCATTTT. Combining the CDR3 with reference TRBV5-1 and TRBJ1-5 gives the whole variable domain KAGVTQTPRYLIKTRGQQVTLSCSPISGHRSVSWYQQTPGQGLQFLFEYFSETQRNKGNFPGRFSGRQFSNSRSEMNVSTLELGDSALYLCASSLGPQRQPQHFGDGTRLSIL.

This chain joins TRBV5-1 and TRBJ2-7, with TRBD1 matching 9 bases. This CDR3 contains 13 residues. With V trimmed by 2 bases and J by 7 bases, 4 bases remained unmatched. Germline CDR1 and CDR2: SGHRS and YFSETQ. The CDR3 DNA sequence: TGCGCCAGCAGCTTCACAGGGGGCTATGAGCAGTACTTC. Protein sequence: CASSFTGGYEQYF.

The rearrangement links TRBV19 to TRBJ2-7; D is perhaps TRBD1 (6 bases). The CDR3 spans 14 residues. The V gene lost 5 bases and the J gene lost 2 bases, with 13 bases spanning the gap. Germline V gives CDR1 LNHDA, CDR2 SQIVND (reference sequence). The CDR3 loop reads CASSVGTTTYEQYF. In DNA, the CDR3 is TGTGCCAGTAGTGTGGGGACAACGACCTACGAGCAGTACTTC.

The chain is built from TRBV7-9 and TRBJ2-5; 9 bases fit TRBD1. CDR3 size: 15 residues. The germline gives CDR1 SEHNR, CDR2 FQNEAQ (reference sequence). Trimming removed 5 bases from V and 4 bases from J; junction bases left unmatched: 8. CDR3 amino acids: CASSASGTGRETQYF. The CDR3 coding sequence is TGTGCCAGCAGCGCCTCCGGGACAGGGAGAGAGACCCAGTACTTC.

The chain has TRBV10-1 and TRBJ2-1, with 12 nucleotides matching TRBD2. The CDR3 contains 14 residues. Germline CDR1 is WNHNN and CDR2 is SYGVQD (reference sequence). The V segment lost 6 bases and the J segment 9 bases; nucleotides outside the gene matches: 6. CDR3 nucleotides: TGCGCCAGCAGCGGACTAGCGGGGATAGGTGAGCAGTTCTTC. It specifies CASSGLAGIGEQFF.

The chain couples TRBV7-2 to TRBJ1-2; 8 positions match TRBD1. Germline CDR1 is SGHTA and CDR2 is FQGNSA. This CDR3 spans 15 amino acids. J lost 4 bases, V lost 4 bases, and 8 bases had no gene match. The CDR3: CASSSWTGLGYGYTF. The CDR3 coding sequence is TGTGCCAGCAGCTCTTGGACAGGGCTTGGCTATGGCTACACCTTC.

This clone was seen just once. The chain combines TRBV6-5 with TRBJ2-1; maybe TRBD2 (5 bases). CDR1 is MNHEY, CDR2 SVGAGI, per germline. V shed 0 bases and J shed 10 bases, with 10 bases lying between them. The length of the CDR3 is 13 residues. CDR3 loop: CASSYSRGPEQFF. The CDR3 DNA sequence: TGTGCCAGCAGTTACTCGAGAGGGCCAGAGCAGTTCTTC.